This T cell receptor beta chain was captured by sequencing in a study of cytomegalovirus exposure and HLA in healthy donors. Study-level findings and limits: HLA-A and HLA-B allele assignments for most subjects were reportedly predicted accurately using TCR beta sequences. Highly shared variants forming one cluster were likely a sequencing artifact. For cytomegalovirus status, the classifier reportedly gave diagnoses with high specificity and sensitivity.

The CDR3 contains 15 residues. Trimming shortened V by 2 bases and J by 1 base, and 11 bases separated the two germline ends. The V gene's germline CDR1 is MNHNY and CDR2 SVGAGI (reference sequence). Researchers ran the PCR with 60 Vbeta and 13 Jbeta primers. Generated by immunoSEQ multiplex PCR, the TCRdb table keeps only in-frame clones and is missing some. This sample yields 150,000 or so clones, of which around four fifths are seen a single time; roughly 1.4% belongs to the top ten. Of note for this clone: Antigen specificity is unknown.

The clonotype originates from a woman aged 25 to 39 in good health and CMV-seronegative. The V call is TRBV6-6, the J call TRBJ1-1; D call uncertain. What was sequenced was PBMCs. CDR3 amino acids: CASSYGSGRNTEAFF. Here the CDR3 DNA reads TGTGCCAGCAGTTACGGTTCGGGGAGGAACACTGAAGCTTTCTTT.